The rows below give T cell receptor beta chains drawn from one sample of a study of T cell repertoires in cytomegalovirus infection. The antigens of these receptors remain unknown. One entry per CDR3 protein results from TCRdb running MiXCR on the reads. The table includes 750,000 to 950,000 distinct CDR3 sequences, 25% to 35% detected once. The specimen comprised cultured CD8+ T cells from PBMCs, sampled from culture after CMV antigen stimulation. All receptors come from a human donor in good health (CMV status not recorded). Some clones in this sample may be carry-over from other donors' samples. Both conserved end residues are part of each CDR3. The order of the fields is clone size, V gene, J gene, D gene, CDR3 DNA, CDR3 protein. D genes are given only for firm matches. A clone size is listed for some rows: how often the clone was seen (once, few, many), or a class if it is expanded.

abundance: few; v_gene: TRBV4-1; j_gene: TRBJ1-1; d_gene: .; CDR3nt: TGCGCCAGCAGCCAAGAACCGATTAACACTGAAGCTTTCTTT; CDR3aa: CASSQEPINTEAFF
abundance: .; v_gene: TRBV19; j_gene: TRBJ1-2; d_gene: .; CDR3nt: TGTGCCAGCGGGTGGGCTAACTATGGCTACACCTTC; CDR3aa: CASGWANYGYTF
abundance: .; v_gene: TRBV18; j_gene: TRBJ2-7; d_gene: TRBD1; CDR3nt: TGTGCCAGCTCACCACGGACAGGGGAGAGCGAGCAGTACTTC; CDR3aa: CASSPRTGESEQYF
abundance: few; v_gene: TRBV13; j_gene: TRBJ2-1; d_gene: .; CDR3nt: TGTGCCAGCAGCCCGGAGGGGGGGGGCCATGAGCAGTTCTTC; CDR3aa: CASSPEGGGHEQFF
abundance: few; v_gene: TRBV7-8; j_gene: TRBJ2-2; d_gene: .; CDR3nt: TGTGCCAGCAGCTTAGGTCAGGATTACAGGAACACCGGGGAGCTGTTTTTT; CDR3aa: CASSLGQDYRNTGELFF
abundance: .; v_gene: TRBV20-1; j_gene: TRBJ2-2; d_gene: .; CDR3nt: TGCAGTGCAGGGCCCCGGGAGAGAGACACCGGGGAGCTGTTTTTT; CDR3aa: CSAGPRERDTGELFF
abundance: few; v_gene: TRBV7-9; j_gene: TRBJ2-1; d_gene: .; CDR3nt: TGTGCCAGCAGCTTACAGGTGGACAATGAGCAGTTCTTC; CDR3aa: CASSLQVDNEQFF
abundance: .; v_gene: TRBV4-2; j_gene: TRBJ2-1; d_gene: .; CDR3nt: TGTGCCAGCAGCCAAACCCTCGGGATCAACTCCTACAATGAGCAGTTCTTC; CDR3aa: CASSQTLGINSYNEQFF
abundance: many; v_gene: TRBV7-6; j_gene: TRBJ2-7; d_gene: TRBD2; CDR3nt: TGTGCCAGCAGCTTAGCGTGGGGCGGGGGAACCTACGAGCAGTACTTC; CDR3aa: CASSLAWGGGTYEQYF
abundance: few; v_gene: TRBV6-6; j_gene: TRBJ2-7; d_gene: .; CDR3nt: TGTGCCAGCCTGAACCCAGGGAGGAACGAGCAGTACTTC; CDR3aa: CASLNPGRNEQYF
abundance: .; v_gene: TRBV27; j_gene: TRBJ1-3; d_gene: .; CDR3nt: TGTGCCAGCAGTTCCTCGACAAGCGGAAACACCATATATTTT; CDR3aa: CASSSSTSGNTIYF
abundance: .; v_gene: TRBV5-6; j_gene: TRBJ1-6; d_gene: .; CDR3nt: TGTGCCAGCAGCTTGGTGGAGTCACCCCTCCACTTT; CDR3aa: CASSLVESPLHF
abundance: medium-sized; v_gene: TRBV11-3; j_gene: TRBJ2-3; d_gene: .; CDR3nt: TGTGCCAGCAGCTTAATGGGGGTCACAGATACGCAGTATTTT; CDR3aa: CASSLMGVTDTQYF
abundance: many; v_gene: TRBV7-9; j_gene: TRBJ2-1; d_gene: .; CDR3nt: TGTGCCAGCAGCGGGGGGGCCGGACCCTACAATGAGCAGTTCTTC; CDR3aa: CASSGGAGPYNEQFF
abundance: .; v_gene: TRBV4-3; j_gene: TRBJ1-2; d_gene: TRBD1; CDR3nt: TGCGCCAGCAGCCACACAGGGGGCGCGGGAGGCTACACCTTC; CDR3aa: CASSHTGGAGGYTF
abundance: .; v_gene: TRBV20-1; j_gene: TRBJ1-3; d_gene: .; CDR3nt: TGCAGTGCTAGACTGCTCTCTGGAAACACCATATATTTT; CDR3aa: CSARLLSGNTIYF
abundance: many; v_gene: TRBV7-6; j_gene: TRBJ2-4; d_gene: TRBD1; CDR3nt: TGTGCCAGCAGCCCACGGGACAGCAAAAACATTCAGTACTTC; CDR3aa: CASSPRDSKNIQYF
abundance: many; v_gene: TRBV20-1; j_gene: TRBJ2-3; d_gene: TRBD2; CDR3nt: TGCAGTGCTAGAGACCTTCGACTAGCGGGGGAGGTATATACGCAGTATTTT; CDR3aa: CSARDLRLAGEVYTQYF
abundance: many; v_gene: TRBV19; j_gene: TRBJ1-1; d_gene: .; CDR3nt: TGTGCCAGTAGTATCGGGCCGGTACACACTGAAGCTTTCTTT; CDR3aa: CASSIGPVHTEAFF
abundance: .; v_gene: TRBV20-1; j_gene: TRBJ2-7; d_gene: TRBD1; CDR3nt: TGCAGTGCCGGCCTAGGACAGGGGAGCGAGCAGTACTTC; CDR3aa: CSAGLGQGSEQYF
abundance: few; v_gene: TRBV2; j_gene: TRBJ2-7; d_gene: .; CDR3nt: TGTGCCAGCAGTTATCACGAGCAGTACTTC; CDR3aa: CASSYHEQYF
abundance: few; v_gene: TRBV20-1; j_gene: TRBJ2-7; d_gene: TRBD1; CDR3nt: TGCAGTGCCCGTGGGACAGGCTTAACCTACGAGCAGTACTTC; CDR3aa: CSARGTGLTYEQYF
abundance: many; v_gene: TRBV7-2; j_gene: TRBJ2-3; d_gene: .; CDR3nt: TGTGCCAGCAGCTTAATGGAAGGCAGACGCACAGATACGCAGTATTTT; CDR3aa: CASSLMEGRRTDTQYF
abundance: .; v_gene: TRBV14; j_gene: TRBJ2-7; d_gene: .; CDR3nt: TGTGCCAGCAGCCCCAGCTTGAAACCCTACGAGCAGTACTTC; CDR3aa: CASSPSLKPYEQYF
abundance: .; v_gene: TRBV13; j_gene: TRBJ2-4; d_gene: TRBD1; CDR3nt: TGTGCCAGCAGCCCGAGGACAGGGGGCGCCAAAAACATTCAGTACTTC; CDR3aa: CASSPRTGGAKNIQYF
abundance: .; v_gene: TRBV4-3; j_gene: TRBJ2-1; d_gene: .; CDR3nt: TGCGCCAGCAGCTACTTGGACGGGTGGGATAATGAGCAGTTCTTC; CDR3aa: CASSYLDGWDNEQFF
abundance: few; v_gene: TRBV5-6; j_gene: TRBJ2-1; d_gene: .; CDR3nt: TGTGCCAGCAGCTTAGGACAGGGAGGGGACAATGAGCAGTTCTTC; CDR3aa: CASSLGQGGDNEQFF
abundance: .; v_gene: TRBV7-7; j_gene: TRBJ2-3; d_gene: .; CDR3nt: TGTGCTAGCAGCTTAGAGGGGATAGATACGCAGTATTTT; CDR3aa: CASSLEGIDTQYF
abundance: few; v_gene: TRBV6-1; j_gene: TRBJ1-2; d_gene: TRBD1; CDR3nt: TGTGCCAGCCTTTCCGGGACAGGGAATGCTCGCTATGGCTACACCTTC; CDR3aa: CASLSGTGNARYGYTF
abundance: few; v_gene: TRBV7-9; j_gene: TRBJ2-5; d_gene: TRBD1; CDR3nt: TGTGCCAGCAGAACCGACAGGGTCGGGGAGACCCAGTACTTC; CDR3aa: CASRTDRVGETQYF
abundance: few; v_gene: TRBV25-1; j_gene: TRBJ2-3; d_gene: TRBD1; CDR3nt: TGTGCCAGCAAGACAGGGACTACGCAGTATTTT; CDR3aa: CASKTGTTQYF
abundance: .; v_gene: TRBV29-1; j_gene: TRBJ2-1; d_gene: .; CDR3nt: TGCAGCGTTGAAGGTACAACTACCTCCTACAATGAGCAGTTCTTC; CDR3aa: CSVEGTTTSYNEQFF
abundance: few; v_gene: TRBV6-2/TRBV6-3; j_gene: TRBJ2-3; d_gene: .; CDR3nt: TGTGCCAGCAGTTACTCAGGACTACCTTACACAGATACGCAGTATTTT; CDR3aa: CASSYSGLPYTDTQYF
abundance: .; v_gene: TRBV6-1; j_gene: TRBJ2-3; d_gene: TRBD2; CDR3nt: TGTGCCAGCAGTGAAGACGGGGGGGCCACAGATACGCAGTATTTT; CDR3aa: CASSEDGGATDTQYF
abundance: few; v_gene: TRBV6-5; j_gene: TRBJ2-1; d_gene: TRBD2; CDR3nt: TGTGCCAGCAGACCCGGGACTAGCGGTAACAATGAGCAGTTCTTC; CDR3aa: CASRPGTSGNNEQFF
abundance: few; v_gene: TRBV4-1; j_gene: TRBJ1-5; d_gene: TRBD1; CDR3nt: TGCGCCAGCAGCCCTCGAACAGGGGGCGAGGCGAATCAGCCCCAGCATTTT; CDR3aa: CASSPRTGGEANQPQHF
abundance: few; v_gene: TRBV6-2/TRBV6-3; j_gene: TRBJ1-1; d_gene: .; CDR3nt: TGTGCCAGCAGTTACGAGATGAACACTGAAGCTTTCTTT; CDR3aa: CASSYEMNTEAFF
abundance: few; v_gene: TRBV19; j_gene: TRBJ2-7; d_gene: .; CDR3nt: TGTGCCAGTAGTATAGACGCCGACGTTTTCGAGCAGTACTTC; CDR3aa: CASSIDADVFEQYF
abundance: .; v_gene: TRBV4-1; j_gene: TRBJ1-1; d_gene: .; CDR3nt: TGCGCCAGCAGCCAAGACCCGGGACACCTGAACACTGAAGCTTTCTTT; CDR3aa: CASSQDPGHLNTEAFF
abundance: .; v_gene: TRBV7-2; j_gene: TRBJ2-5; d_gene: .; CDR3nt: TGTGCCAGCAGCTTGGAAACCCCTCCCCGGGGGACCCAGTACTTC; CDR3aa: CASSLETPPRGTQYF
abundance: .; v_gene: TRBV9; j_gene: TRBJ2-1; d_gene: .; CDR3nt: TGTGCCAGCAGCGTAGGAGACAGGTGGGTCGACAATGAGCAGTTCTTC; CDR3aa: CASSVGDRWVDNEQFF